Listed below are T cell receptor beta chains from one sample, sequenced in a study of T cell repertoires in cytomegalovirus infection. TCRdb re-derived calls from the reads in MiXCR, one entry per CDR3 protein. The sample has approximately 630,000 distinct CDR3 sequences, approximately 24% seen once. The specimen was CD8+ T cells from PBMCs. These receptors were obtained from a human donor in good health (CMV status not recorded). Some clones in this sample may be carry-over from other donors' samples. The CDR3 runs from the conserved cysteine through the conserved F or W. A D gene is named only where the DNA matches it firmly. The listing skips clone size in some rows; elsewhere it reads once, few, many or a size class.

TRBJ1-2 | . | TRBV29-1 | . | TGCAGCGGCCTGTCCGATGGCTACACCTTC | CSGLSDGYTF
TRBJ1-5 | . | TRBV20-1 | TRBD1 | TGCAGTGCTTCCACAGGGGGCGTGGAACAGCCCCAGCATTTT | CSASTGGVEQPQHF
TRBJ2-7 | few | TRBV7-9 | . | TGTGCCGTAGCTCTTAGCTCCTACGAGCAGTACTTC | CAVALSSYEQYF
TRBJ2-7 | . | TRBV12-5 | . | TGTGCTAGTGGTTTGGTACTCGGCAGAAGCTCCTACGAGCAGTACTTC | CASGLVLGRSSYEQYF
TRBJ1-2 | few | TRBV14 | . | TGTGCCAGCAGCCAAGAAGGTGGTGGGCTTAACTATGGCTACACCTTC | CASSQEGGGLNYGYTF
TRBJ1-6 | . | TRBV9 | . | TGTGCCAGCAGCGTAGACAATTCACCCCTCCACTTT | CASSVDNSPLHF
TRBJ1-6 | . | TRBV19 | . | TGTGCCAGTAGTATCGGGAATTCACCCCTCCACTTT | CASSIGNSPLHF
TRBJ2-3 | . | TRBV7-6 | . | TGTGCCAGCAGCCCCCCCCTTTCCACAGATACGCAGTATTTT | CASSPPLSTDTQYF
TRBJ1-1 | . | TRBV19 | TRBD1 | TGTGCCAGTAGTACCCCCACAGGGGGCACTGAAGCTTTCTTT | CASSTPTGGTEAFF
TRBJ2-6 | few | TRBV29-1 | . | TGCAGCGTGTTAGCCGGGAGCCACTCTGGGGCCAACGTCCTGACTTTC | CSVLAGSHSGANVLTF
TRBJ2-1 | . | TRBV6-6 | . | TGTGCCAGCAGGGCCCCCGGGAATGAGCAGTTCTTC | CASRAPGNEQFF
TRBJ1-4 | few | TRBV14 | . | TGTGCCAGCAGCCAAGGCGGGACATTCGGGCTGGGTGAAAAACTGTTTTTT | CASSQGGTFGLGEKLFF
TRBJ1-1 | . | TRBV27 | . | TGTGCCAGCAGTTTGCGGGGCAGACCGAACACTGAAGCTTTCTTT | CASSLRGRPNTEAFF
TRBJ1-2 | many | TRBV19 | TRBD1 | TGTGCCAGTAGTCCTAAGACAGGGAGATCTTCGGATGGCTACACCTTC | CASSPKTGRSSDGYTF
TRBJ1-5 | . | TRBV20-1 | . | TGCAGTGCTTGGGACAATAGCAATCAGCCCCAGCATTTT | CSAWDNSNQPQHF
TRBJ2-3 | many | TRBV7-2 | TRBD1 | TGTGCCAGCAGCTTATTCGGACAGGGGCTTAGCACAGATACGCAGTATTTT | CASSLFGQGLSTDTQYF
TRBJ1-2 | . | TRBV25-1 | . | TGTGCCAGCAGTGAGTGGACCTCGGGCTACACCTTC | CASSEWTSGYTF
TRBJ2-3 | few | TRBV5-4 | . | TGTGCCAGCAGCTTAGGGGTGGGGGAGGCGGATACGCAGTATTTT | CASSLGVGEADTQYF
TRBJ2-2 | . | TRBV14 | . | TGTGCTAGCAGCCAAGAGAGGTTTTTAGCCGGGGAGCTGTTTTTT | CASSQERFLAGELFF
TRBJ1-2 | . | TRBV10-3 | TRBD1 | TGTGCCATCCCCACGGGACAGACCTATGGCTACACCTTC | CAIPTGQTYGYTF
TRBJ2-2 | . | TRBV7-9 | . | TGTGCCAGCAGCTTAGCATGGGGCACCGGGGAGCTGTTTTTT | CASSLAWGTGELFF
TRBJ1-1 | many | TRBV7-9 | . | TGTGCCAGCAGCGCCAACACAGGGCTGGACACTGAAGCTTTCTTT | CASSANTGLDTEAFF
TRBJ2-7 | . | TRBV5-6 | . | TGTGCCAGCAGTTTACCCGACCGGGAGCCCCGCTACGAGCAGTACTTC | CASSLPDREPRYEQYF
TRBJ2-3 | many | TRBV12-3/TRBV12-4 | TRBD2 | TGTGCCAGCAGCCCGAGGGGAGGGGAGCTAGATACGCAGTATTTT | CASSPRGGELDTQYF
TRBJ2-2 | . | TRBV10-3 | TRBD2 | TGTGCCATAAGCGGGGGCGCGCACGCGAACACCGGGGAGCTGTTTTTT | CAISGGAHANTGELFF
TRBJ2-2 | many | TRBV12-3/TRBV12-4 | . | TGTGCCAGCAGTTTAGACCGGCGGCGGGGTGGCACCGGGGAGCTGTTTTTT | CASSLDRRRGGTGELFF
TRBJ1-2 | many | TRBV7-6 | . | TGTGCCAGCAGCCTCGTCCGGGCCGAACTAGTGAACTATGGCTACACCTTC | CASSLVRAELVNYGYTF
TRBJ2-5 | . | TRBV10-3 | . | TGTGCCATCAAGGAGTATCGGGCCCAAGAGACCCAGTACTTC | CAIKEYRAQETQYF
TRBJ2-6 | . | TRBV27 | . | TGTGCCACCCAAGGTGGCTTGTTGGGGGCCAACGTCCTGACTTTC | CATQGGLLGANVLTF
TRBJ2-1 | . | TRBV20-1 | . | TGCAGTGCTAGTCCTTCGAGAAGGGGCGATGAGCAGTTCTTC | CSASPSRRGDEQFF
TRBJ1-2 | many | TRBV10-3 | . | TGTGCCACCAGGGGAGTCCGGGTCAACTCTAACTATGGCTACACCTTC | CATRGVRVNSNYGYTF
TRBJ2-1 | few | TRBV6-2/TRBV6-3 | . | TGTGCCAGCAGCCCCGGGACTTACGGCAATGAGCAGTTCTTC | CASSPGTYGNEQFF
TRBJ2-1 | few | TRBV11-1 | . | TGTGCCAGCAGCTTAGGGTTCGCGGGGACCGACAATGAGCAGTTCTTC | CASSLGFAGTDNEQFF
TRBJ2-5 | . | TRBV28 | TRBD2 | TGTGCCAGCAGATCCGGGGGGGGGGTACAAGAGACCCAGTACTTC | CASRSGGGVQETQYF
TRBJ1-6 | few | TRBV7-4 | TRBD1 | TGTGCCAGCAGCTTTAATCAGGGGGCTTCACCCCTCCACTTT | CASSFNQGASPLHF
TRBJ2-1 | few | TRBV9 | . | TGTGCCAGCAGCGTAGACGGGGCAGGGAGCTCCTACAATGAGCAGTTCTTC | CASSVDGAGSSYNEQFF
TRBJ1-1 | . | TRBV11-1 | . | TGTGCCAGCAGCTTAGCGCGCAGCCTTAACACTGAAGCTTTCTTT | CASSLARSLNTEAFF
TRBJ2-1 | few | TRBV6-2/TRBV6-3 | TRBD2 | TGTGCCAGCAGTTATTTTAGCGGGGGGGCGTATGAGCAGTTCTTC | CASSYFSGGAYEQFF
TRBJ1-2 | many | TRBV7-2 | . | TGTGCCAGCAGCTTAGAAGTAGCCGACAACTATGGCTACACCTTC | CASSLEVADNYGYTF